This T cell receptor beta chain was obtained from a study of T cells after yellow fever vaccination. Notes on the study in general: Although the secondary response was weaker, it peaked faster, at day 5 versus 15. Highly abundant clonotypes carried over from the bulk population could end up in FACS-sorted repertoires as contaminants.

It was through 5'RACE template switching that TCR cDNA was made, with a universal primer site and UMIs added. Using its own MiXCR run on the 5' RACE reads, TCRdb lists one record per CDR3 protein. The data hold 450,000 to 600,000 distinct CDR3 sequences, with roughly 14% observed a single time. Comment on this clonotype: No antigen is known for it.

V was shortened by 5 bases and J by 5 bases, with 21 bases between the two germline ends. The length of the CDR3 is 15 residues. Germline V CDR1 and CDR2: DFQATT, SNEGSKA (reference sequence). This TCR was recovered from a man aged 25-45 years who received the YFV17D yellow fever vaccine. V gene TRBV20-1 combines with J gene TRBJ2-5; possible D gene TRBD2, 5 bases. Sequenced here: PBMCs, sampled on the day of the yellow fever booster vaccination. The CDR3 reads CSALLRETYGETQYF. CDR3 sequence (DNA): TGCAGTGCTTTACTCCGGGAAACCTATGGGGAGACCCAGTACTTC.